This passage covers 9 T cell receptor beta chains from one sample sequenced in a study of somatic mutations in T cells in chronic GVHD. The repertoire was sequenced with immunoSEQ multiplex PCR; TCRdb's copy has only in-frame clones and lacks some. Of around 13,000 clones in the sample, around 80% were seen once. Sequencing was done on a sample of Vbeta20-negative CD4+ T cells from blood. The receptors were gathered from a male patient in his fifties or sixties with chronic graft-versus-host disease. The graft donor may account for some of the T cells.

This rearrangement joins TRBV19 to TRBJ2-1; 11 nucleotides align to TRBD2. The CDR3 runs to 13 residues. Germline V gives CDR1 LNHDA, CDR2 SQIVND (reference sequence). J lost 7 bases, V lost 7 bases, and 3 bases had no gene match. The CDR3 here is CASTTSGRNEQFF. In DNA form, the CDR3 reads TGTGCCAGTACTACTAGCGGGAGAAATGAGCAGTTCTTC.

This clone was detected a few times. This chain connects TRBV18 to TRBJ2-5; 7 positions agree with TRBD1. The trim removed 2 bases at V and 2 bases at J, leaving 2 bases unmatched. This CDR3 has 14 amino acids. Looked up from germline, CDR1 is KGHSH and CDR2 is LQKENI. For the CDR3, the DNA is TGTGCCAGCTCACCAGGGACAGTACAAGAGACCCAGTACTTC. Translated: CASSPGTVQETQYF.

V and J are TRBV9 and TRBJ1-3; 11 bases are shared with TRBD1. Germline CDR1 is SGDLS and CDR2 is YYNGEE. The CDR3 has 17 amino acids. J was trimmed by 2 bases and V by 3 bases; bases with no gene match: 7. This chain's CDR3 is CASSAGQGASAGNTIYF. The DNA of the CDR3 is TGTGCCAGCAGCGCCGGACAGGGGGCAAGCGCTGGAAACACCATATATTTT. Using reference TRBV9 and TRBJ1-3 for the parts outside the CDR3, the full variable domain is DSGVTQTPKHLITATGQRVTLRCSPRSGDLSVYWYQQSLDQGLQFLIQYYNGEERAKGNILERFSAQQFPDLHSELNLSSLELGDSALYFCASSAGQGASAGNTIYFGEGSWLTVV.

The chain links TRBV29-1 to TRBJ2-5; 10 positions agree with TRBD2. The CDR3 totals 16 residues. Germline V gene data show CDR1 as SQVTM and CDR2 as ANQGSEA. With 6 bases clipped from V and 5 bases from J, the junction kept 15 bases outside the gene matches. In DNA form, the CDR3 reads TGCAGCGTCACTCGAGGAAGCGGGAGGGCCTTGGAGACCCAGTACTTC. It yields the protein CSVTRGSGRALETQYF. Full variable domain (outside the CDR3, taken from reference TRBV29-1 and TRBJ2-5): SAVISQKPSRDICQRGTSLTIQCQVDSQVTMMFWYRQQPGQSLTLIATANQGSEATYESGFVIDKFPISRPNLTFSTLTVSNMSPEDSSIYLCSVTRGSGRALETQYFGPGTRLLVL.

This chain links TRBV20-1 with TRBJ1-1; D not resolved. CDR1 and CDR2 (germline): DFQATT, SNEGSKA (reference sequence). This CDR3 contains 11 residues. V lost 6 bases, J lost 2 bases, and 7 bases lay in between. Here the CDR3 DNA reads TGCAGTGCCCACTACAACACTGAAGCTTTCTTT. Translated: CSAHYNTEAFF.

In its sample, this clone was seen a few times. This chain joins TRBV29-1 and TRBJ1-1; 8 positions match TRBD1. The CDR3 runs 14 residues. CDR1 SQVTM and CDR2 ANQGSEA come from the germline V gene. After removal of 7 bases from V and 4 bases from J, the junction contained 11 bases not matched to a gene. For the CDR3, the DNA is TGCAGCGCTGCCTCACAGGGGGTGGGCACTGAAGCTTTCTTT. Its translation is CSAASQGVGTEAFF.

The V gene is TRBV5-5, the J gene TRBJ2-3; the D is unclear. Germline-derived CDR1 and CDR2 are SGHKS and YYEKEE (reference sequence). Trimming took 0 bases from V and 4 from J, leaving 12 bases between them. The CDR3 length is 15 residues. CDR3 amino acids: CASSLGVGSSDTQYF. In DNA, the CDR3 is TGTGCCAGCAGCTTGGGGGTGGGCTCATCAGATACGCAGTATTTT.

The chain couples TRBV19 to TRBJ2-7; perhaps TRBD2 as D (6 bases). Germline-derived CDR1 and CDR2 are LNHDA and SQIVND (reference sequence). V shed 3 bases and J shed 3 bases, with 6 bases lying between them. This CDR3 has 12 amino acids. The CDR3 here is CASSMRDYEQYF. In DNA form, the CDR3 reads TGTGCCAGTAGTATGCGGGACTACGAGCAGTACTTC.

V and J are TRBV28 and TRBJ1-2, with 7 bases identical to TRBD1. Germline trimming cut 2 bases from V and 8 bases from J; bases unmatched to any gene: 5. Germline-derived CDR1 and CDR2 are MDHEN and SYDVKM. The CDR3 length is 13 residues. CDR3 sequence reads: CASSLPGTDGYTF. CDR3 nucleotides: TGTGCCAGCAGTTTACCCGGGACAGACGGCTACACCTTC.